The 30 T cell receptor beta chains below all came from one sample that was sequenced in a study of T cells after yellow fever vaccination. From the 5' RACE reads, TCRdb called clonotypes with MiXCR, one entry per CDR3 protein. The sample holds about 210,000 distinct CDR3 sequences, 3% to 3.5% seen once. Sequenced here: CD4+ T cells sorted from PBMCs, sampled 10 days after the yellow fever booster vaccination. The source of these receptors is a man aged 18 to 29 who received the YFV17D yellow fever vaccine.

This clonotype was recorded many times. The chain combines TRBV12-3 or TRBV12-4 with TRBJ2-3; 8 positions agree with TRBD2. This CDR3 spans 13 amino acids. Trimming at V came to 8 bases and at J to 8 bases, leaving 9 bases not matched to a gene. The DNA of the CDR3 is TGTGCCAGCGCCTCCGGGGGGGTCGGTACGCAGTATTTT. This translates into CASASGGVGTQYF.

Many counts were recorded for this clonotype. The chain combines TRBV5-1 with TRBJ1-1; no clear D. Trimming left V 0 bases short and J 1 base short, with 7 bases between. Germline lookup yields CDR1 SGHRS and CDR2 YFSETQ. This CDR3 spans 14 amino acids. For the CDR3, the DNA is TGCGCCAGCAGCTTGGGGATACCGAACACTGAAGCTTTCTTT. Translation gives CASSLGIPNTEAFF.

The V gene is TRBV3-1, the J gene TRBJ2-7; D not certain. Between the trimmed V and J ends, which lost 1 base and 3 bases, there was a span of 16 bases. The CDR3 runs 16 residues. CDR1 is LGHDT, CDR2 YNNKEL, per germline (reference sequence). The CDR3 coding sequence is TGTGCCAGCAGCCAAGTTCCGGCCCCCTTGATCTACGAGCAGTACTTC. This encodes CASSQVPAPLIYEQYF.

The sample holds many counts of this clonotype. The rearrangement links TRBV5-1 to TRBJ2-4; TRBD1 aligns across 9 bases. Trimming cost V 4 bases and J 6 bases; bases outside gene matches: 8. The CDR3 consists of 15 residues. The germline CDR1 and CDR2 sequences are SGHRS and YFSETQ. The DNA of the CDR3 is TGCGCCAGCAGCGCAACAGGGGGCGCTTCAAACATTCAGTACTTC. Its protein is CASSATGGASNIQYF. Full variable domain (missing parts from reference TRBV5-1 and TRBJ2-4): KAGVTQTPRYLIKTRGQQVTLSCSPISGHRSVSWYQQTPGQGLQFLFEYFSETQRNKGNFPGRFSGRQFSNSRSEMNVSTLELGDSALYLCASSATGGASNIQYFGAGTRLSVL.

The rearrangement links TRBV27 to TRBJ2-1, with TRBD2 matching over 12 bases. Trimming took 6 bases from V and 0 from J; bases not matched to a gene: 6. The CDR3 spans 17 residues. Germline CDR1 MNHEY, CDR2 SMNVEV (reference sequence). CDR3 amino acids: CASRGLAGTYSYNEQFF. The CDR3, as DNA: TGTGCCAGCAGAGGACTAGCGGGGACCTACTCCTACAATGAGCAGTTCTTC.

On this clonotype: A much more abundant neighbour one base away suggests this may be a read error. The chain uses TRBV20-1 and TRBJ2-4; D gene ambiguous. Germline V gene sequence: CDR1 DFQATT, CDR2 SNEGSKA (reference sequence). The length of the CDR3 is 13 residues. Written as DNA, the CDR3 is TGCAGTGCTAGTCCTGGAAATTCCAACATTCACTACTTC. Protein: CSASPGNSNIHYF.

The chain combines TRBV29-1 with TRBJ1-5; TRBD1 matches 7 bases. After removal of 4 bases from V and 2 bases from J, the junction contained 17 bases not matched to a gene. This CDR3 has 18 residues. CDR1 is SQVTM, CDR2 ANQGSEA, per germline. The CDR3 nucleotides are TGCAGCGTTGTTCGCGGCACCCCAGGGGGGGGTGGCAATCAGCCCCAGCATTTT. Amino acid sequence: CSVVRGTPGGGGNQPQHF.

The CDR3, as DNA: TGCGCCAGCAGCTCTACAACTACTAGTGAAGCTTTCTTT. Translated: CASSSTTTSEAFF. The genes are TRBV5-1 and TRBJ1-1; D unclear. V dropped 3 bases and J dropped 7 bases, with 13 bases sitting between them. The germline V gene encodes CDR1 SGHRS and CDR2 YFSETQ. This CDR3 is built from 13 residues.

This clonotype occurred many times. The gene calls are TRBV7-3 and TRBJ1-1; TRBD1 is a possible D gene (6 bases). Trimming removed 5 bases at V and 4 bases at J, with 11 bases between. The CDR3 has 13 amino acids. The germline V gene has CDR1 SGHTA and CDR2 FQGTGA. The CDR3 region is CASSPGAATEAFF. In DNA, the CDR3 is TGTGCCAGCAGCCCAGGGGCGGCCACTGAAGCTTTCTTT.

The rearrangement links TRBV5-1 to TRBJ1-4; D perhaps matches TRBD1 (5 bases). CDR1 and CDR2 (germline): SGHRS, YFSETQ. The ends were cut back, 2 bases at V and 3 bases at J, with 14 bases in the middle. The CDR3 spans 16 residues. The CDR3 DNA reads as TGCGCCAGCAGCTTAGACCCGGGGACCTCTAATGAAAAACTGTTTTTT. It codes for CASSLDPGTSNEKLFF.

This sequence joins TRBV20-1 and TRBJ2-3, with no clear D. The CDR3 sequence is 12 residues long. Germline values: CDR1 DFQATT, CDR2 SNEGSKA (reference sequence). V dropped 3 bases and J dropped 6 bases, with 10 bases sitting between them. The CDR3 sequence: CSASTPWDTQYF. The DNA of the CDR3 is TGCAGTGCTAGTACCCCTTGGGATACGCAGTATTTT.

This clonotype was detected many times. The chain joins TRBV20-1 to TRBJ2-1; 7 nucleotides align to TRBD2. The CDR3 is made up of 14 amino acids. Germline lookup yields CDR1 DFQATT and CDR2 SNEGSKA (reference sequence). V gave up 0 bases and J gave up 10 bases; unmatched junction bases: 9. CDR3 loop: CSARDPQRGSEQFF. In DNA, the CDR3 is TGCAGTGCTAGAGATCCCCAGCGGGGAAGCGAGCAGTTCTTC.

The rearrangement uses TRBV20-1 and TRBJ1-2, with 8 bases identical to TRBD1. The germline gives CDR1 DFQATT, CDR2 SNEGSKA (reference sequence). With V trimmed by 7 bases and J by 4 bases, 8 bases remained unmatched. This CDR3 is 13 amino acids long. CDR3 DNA sequence: TGCAGTGTTAAGGGACAGGCCTCCTATGGCTACACCTTC. It encodes CSVKGQASYGYTF.

At least ten counts were recorded for this clonotype. The chain combines TRBV2 with TRBJ2-2; D is unresolved. The CDR3 length is 11 residues. CDR1 is SNHLY, CDR2 FYNNEI, per germline. The V end lost 6 bases, the J end lost 5 bases, and 4 bases lay between the germline ends. DNA of the CDR3: TGTGCCAGCAGGGAAACCGGGGAGCTGTTTTTT. It translates to CASRETGELFF.

This clonotype appeared a few times. The V call is TRBV12-3 or TRBV12-4, the J call TRBJ2-7, with D unresolved. V lost 6 bases and J lost 3, with 12 bases in between. This CDR3 has 13 amino acids. The CDR3 DNA sequence: TGTGCCAGCAGCCCTCCCGACTTCTACGAGCAGTACTTC. Translation gives CASSPPDFYEQYF.

This clonotype appeared many times. The J gene is TRBJ1-6, the V gene TRBV5-1; 7 bases match TRBD1. CDR1 and CDR2 from the germline V gene are SGHRS and YFSETQ. The CDR3 has 14 residues. V dropped 2 bases and J dropped 11; count of bases not matched to a gene: 7. The DNA for the CDR3 is TGCGCCAGCAGCTTCCCGGGACAGAGAGCACCCCTCCACTTT. It is translated as CASSFPGQRAPLHF.

The V gene is TRBV18, the J gene TRBJ1-6; 12 nucleotides line up with TRBD1. The germline V gene has CDR1 KGHSH and CDR2 LQKENI. V lost 0 bases to trimming and J lost 8 bases; unmatched junction nucleotides: 2. The CDR3 is 16 amino acids. CDR3 coding DNA: TGTGCCAGCTCACCACCGGGGACAGGGGGCGATTCACCCCTCCACTTT. It codes for CASSPPGTGGDSPLHF.

The CDR3 reads CASSLFTFSTDTQYF. The CDR3, as DNA: TGCGCCAGCAGCTTGTTCACGTTCAGCACAGATACGCAGTATTTT. The chain joins TRBV5-1 to TRBJ2-3; D is unclear. The CDR3 has 15 residues. The V gene lost 1 base and the J gene lost 0 bases, with 9 bases spanning the gap. In germline, CDR1 is SGHRS, CDR2 YFSETQ.

V and J are TRBV18 and TRBJ2-7; D uncertain. Trimming cost V 2 bases and J 3 bases, with 14 bases left between them. This CDR3 is 15 amino acids long. Germline CDR1 KGHSH, CDR2 LQKENI. The CDR3 region is CASSPGSGPLYEQYF. The CDR3 coding sequence is TGTGCCAGCTCACCAGGGTCCGGGCCCCTCTACGAGCAGTACTTC. The full variable domain, rest sourced from reference TRBV18 and TRBJ2-7, is NAGVMQNPRHLVRRRGQEARLRCSPMKGHSHVYWYRQLPEEGLKFMVYLQKENIIDESGMPKERFSAEFPKEGPSILRIQQVVRGDSAAYFCASSPGSGPLYEQYFGPGTRLTVT.

This clonotype was counted ten times or more. The chain combines TRBV7-2 with TRBJ1-1, with unresolved D. The V end was cut by 4 bases, the J end by 3 bases, with 3 bases between. Germline V CDR1 and CDR2: SGHTA, FQGNSA. The CDR3 sequence is 11 residues long. In DNA, the CDR3 is TGTGCCAGCAGCTCCTACACTGAAGCTTTCTTT. It specifies CASSSYTEAFF.

This clonotype was picked up many times. The V call is TRBV4-3, the J call TRBJ1-2, with D possibly matching TRBD1 (5 bases). V was clipped by 5 bases and J by 5 bases, with 12 bases between them. This CDR3 is built from 13 residues. CDR1 and CDR2 from the germline V gene are LGHNA and YSLEER. The CDR3 reads CASSKRQQYGYTF. Here the CDR3 DNA reads TGCGCCAGCAGCAAAAGACAGCAGTATGGCTACACCTTC.

This clonotype was counted many times. Here the CDR3 reads CASSLIGLDSSEQFF. The CDR3 region has the DNA TGTGCCAGCAGCTTAATCGGGCTAGATTCAAGTGAGCAGTTCTTC. The rearrangement uses TRBV7-2 and TRBJ2-1; D remains unclear. The V end lost 2 bases, the J end lost 9 bases, and 17 bases lay between the germline ends. Looked up from germline, CDR1 is SGHTA and CDR2 is FQGNSA. This CDR3 has 15 residues.

This clonotype was observed at least ten times. This chain uses TRBV6-5 with TRBJ2-3; perhaps TRBD2 as D (5 bases). The length of the CDR3 is 12 residues. V lost 0 bases and J 8 bases, leaving 6 bases between the germline ends. The V gene's germline CDR1 is MNHEY and CDR2 SVGAGI. The CDR3 DNA follows: TGTGCCAGCAGTTACTCTCGGGGTACGCAGTATTTT. The encoded protein is CASSYSRGTQYF.

The V gene is TRBV3-1, the J gene TRBJ1-1; a weak D match, TRBD1 (5 bases). CDR1 and CDR2 (germline): LGHDT, YNNKEL (reference sequence). V was clipped by 4 bases and J by 1 base, with 13 bases between them. This CDR3 is 15 amino acids long. In nucleotides, the CDR3 is TGTGCCAGCAGCCCTTCCGACAGCCAGAACACTGAAGCTTTCTTT. Protein sequence: CASSPSDSQNTEAFF.

Many counts were recorded for this clonotype. The chain combines TRBV5-1 with TRBJ2-3, with D uncertain. Per the germline V gene, CDR1 is SGHRS and CDR2 is YFSETQ. V lost 4 bases and J lost 5, with 11 bases in between. The CDR3 extends over 13 amino acids. CDR3 protein: CASSPGYRDTQYF. The CDR3 DNA follows: TGCGCCAGCAGCCCCGGCTATAGAGATACGCAGTATTTT.

There are a few counts of this clonotype. The V and J genes are TRBV5-1 and TRBJ1-2; 8 nucleotides agree with TRBD1. The CDR3 spans 12 residues. J was trimmed by 3 bases and V by 7 bases; bases with no gene match: 2. Germline V gene data show CDR1 as SGHRS and CDR2 as YFSETQ. CDR3 region: CASADRDYGYTF. The CDR3 nucleotides read TGCGCCAGCGCGGACAGGGACTATGGCTACACCTTC.

This clonotype was picked up many times. This chain uses TRBV20-1 with TRBJ1-1; tentative D call: TRBD1 (6 bases). Germline lookup yields CDR1 DFQATT and CDR2 SNEGSKA (reference sequence). V was shortened by 6 bases and J by 1 base, with 18 bases between the two germline ends. The CDR3 extends over 15 amino acids. The CDR3: CSAQVPGHRNTEAFF. The DNA of the CDR3 is TGCAGTGCCCAAGTACCGGGACACAGGAACACTGAAGCTTTCTTT.

The chain employs TRBV20-1 and TRBJ2-7; 10 bases match TRBD1. Losses at the gene ends were 4 bases for V and 4 bases for J; bases not matched to a gene: 7. The CDR3 extends over 14 amino acids. CDR1 is DFQATT, CDR2 SNEGSKA, per germline (reference sequence). The CDR3 is CSATPGTGAYEQYV. In DNA form, the CDR3 reads TGCAGTGCTACTCCCGGGACAGGGGCTTACGAGCAGTACGTC.

The genes are TRBV28 and TRBJ1-1; 9 bases map to TRBD1. The germline gives CDR1 MDHEN, CDR2 SYDVKM. Unmatched junction bases numbered 8, after V lost 6 bases and J lost 3 bases. CDR3 length equals 15 residues. The CDR3, as DNA: TGTGCCAGCAGGACTCCGGGACAGGGACACACTGAAGCTTTCTTT. Protein: CASRTPGQGHTEAFF. The full variable domain, in which reference TRBV28 and TRBJ1-1 provide the parts outside the CDR3, is DVKVTQSSRYLVKRTGEKVFLECVQDMDHENMFWYRQDPGLGLRLIYFSYDVKMKEKGDIPEGYSVSREKKERFSLILESASTNQTSMYLCASRTPGQGHTEAFFGQGTRLTVV.

This clonotype showed up many times. The chain couples TRBV7-3 to TRBJ1-2; D unresolved. Per the germline V gene, CDR1 is SGHTA and CDR2 is FQGTGA. Trimming left V 1 base short and J 4 bases short, with 10 bases between. The CDR3 has 14 residues. The CDR3: CASSLRRTSYGYTF. Written as DNA, the CDR3 is TGTGCCAGCAGCTTAAGGAGGACGTCCTATGGCTACACCTTC.